This T cell receptor (beta chain) was observed in a study of blood T cell repertoires in COVID-19 (dated by TCRdb to the early 2020s). With regard to the full study: Collaborator samples came from the United States, Italy and Spain and covered acute and convalescent phases of COVID-19. The dataset comprised deeply sampled blood TCRbeta repertoires from subjects exposed to, actively infected with, or recovered from COVID-19. The sample metadata nearly always contained a de-identified subject ID, COVID-19 status, age in years and sex. The repertoires were released in a freely available public database meant as a resource for research on the immune response to SARS-CoV-2. Where available, HLA class I and class II types were obtained from metadata supplied by the sample provider rather than from assay-based typing. The material from the prospective study consisted of cDNA or gDNA derived from T cells, B-cell-depleted T cells, or PBMCs. Samples were obtained from the ongoing ImmuneRACE study (first 160 participants) and from some 1,200 subjects provided by 6 global collaborators.

Collaborating institutions collected whole blood in K2EDTA tubes following their own protocols. For TCRbeta analysis, collaborators shipped samples in one of three forms: frozen whole blood, isolated PBMCs, or DNA extracted from either of those sample types. Beyond this particular receptor, the publication reports: How much clinical and demographic metadata was included differed by source and by participant, and the metadata was provided uncurated.

TCRbeta CDR3 regions were amplified from genomic DNA by means of the immunoSEQ Assay, a bias-controlled multiplex PCR. Per the original workflow: Nucleated cell counts per sample were estimated from amplification of reference gene primers within the assay. Sequence reads were collapsed and filtered to measure the absolute abundance of every unique TCRbeta CDR3 rearrangement. For each sample, productive Simpson clonality was calculated by taking the square root of Simpson's diversity index across productive rearrangements. The clones in this table, taken by TCRdb from immuneACCESS, are in-frame only. Not every clone is retained; where verified, under half of the shortfall comes from an unresolved V gene, and the cause of the rest is unknown. V, J and clone size reflect that table, while D and trimming were determined from the DNA. A total of about 200,000 clones appear in this sample, roughly 80% of them only once. The ten largest clones capture approximately 5% of the sample.

Reading from cysteine to phenylalanine, the CDR3 counts 13 amino acids. The DNA shown is the 39-base CDR3, in frame from base 1. V drops 6 bases and J drops 1 base, leaving 10 bases in between. Worth noting for this clone: Its recognized antigen is unknown. No much larger clone exists at a distance of one base, and base qualities are not known.

Material for sequencing was peripheral blood. The chain was built from TRBV12-3 or TRBV12-4 and TRBJ2-7, and possibly TRBD1, on 6 matching bases. The sequence derives from a human donor in a cohort sampled during active COVID-19. The DNA reads TGTGCCAGCAGCCTACAGGGATCCTACGAGCAGTACTTC. Translated, this is CASSLQGSYEQYF.